Each of the 9 T cell receptor beta chains below was sequenced from the same sample in a study of metastatic and nonmetastatic thyroid tumors (dated by TCRdb to the early 2020s). Before undergoing thyroid surgery, none of the patients had been given any kind of treatment. Libraries were constructed by PCR. The sequencer listed for this sample is Illumina HiSeq 4000. TCRdb's own reprocessing of the public reads used fastp at Q25 and MiXCR and kept productive beta chains. For this sample there are fewer than 40,000 clones; 25% appear just once. The biggest ten clones account for over 8.5% of the sample. The sequencing input was blood. Receptor source: a female donor with papillary thyroid cancer or a benign thyroid nodule (not recorded which). Some clones in this sample may be carry-over from other donors' samples.

The V and J genes are TRBV11-2 and TRBJ2-3, with TRBD2 matching over 10 bases. Trimming cost V 0 bases and J 9 bases; bases outside gene matches: 3. This CDR3 contains 14 residues. Germline assignment: CDR1 SGHAT and CDR2 FQNNGV. DNA for the CDR3: TGTGCCAGCAGCTTAGAACTAGCGGGGAACACGCAGTATTTT. This translates into CASSLELAGNTQYF.

The sample holds many counts of this clone. This chain uses TRBV9 with TRBJ2-5; 8 nucleotides match TRBD2. CDR1 is SGDLS, CDR2 YYNGEE, per germline. With 0 bases clipped from V and 7 bases from J, the junction kept 8 bases outside the gene matches. This CDR3 is built from 15 residues. The CDR3 DNA sequence: TGTGCCAGCAGCGTAGGGTCCGGGACTAGTGTGACCCAGTACTTC. Protein product: CASSVGSGTSVTQYF.

This clone occurred a few times. J is TRBJ1-1 and V is TRBV6-2 or TRBV6-3; possible D gene TRBD1, 5 bases. The CDR3 extends over 14 amino acids. Germline CDR1 reads MNHEY; CDR2 reads SVGEGT. V dropped 6 bases and J dropped 10 bases, with 21 bases sitting between them. The CDR3 DNA is TGTGCCAGCAGCCCGACAGAGGTAGGCGTTCGAGCTTTCTTT. This encodes CASSPTEVGVRAFF.

V gene TRBV6-1 combines with J gene TRBJ1-2, with 7 positions matching TRBD1. This CDR3 spans 17 amino acids. Germline CDR1 reads MNHNS; CDR2 reads SASEGT. V lost 5 bases and J lost 4; bases outside the gene matches: 16. Written as DNA, the CDR3 is TGTGCCAGCAGTCAAAGGACAGGACCCTTTCTTTCCTATGGCTACACCTTC. Its protein product is CASSQRTGPFLSYGYTF.

This rearrangement joins TRBV20-1 to TRBJ2-3, with unresolved D. Trimming took off 0 bases at V and 2 bases at J, with 18 bases between the two ends. This CDR3 contains 17 residues. The germline gives CDR1 DFQATT, CDR2 SNEGSKA (reference sequence). The CDR3, as DNA: TGCAGTGCTAGAGACCTAGTCTTAGGCGACCTCACAGATACGCAGTATTTT. Protein product: CSARDLVLGDLTDTQYF.

This clone was detected a few times. This sequence may be a read error, since a much larger clone differs from it by one base. V is TRBV29-1 and J is TRBJ2-3; D is perhaps TRBD2 (5 bases). This CDR3 has 13 amino acids. Germline V CDR1 and CDR2: SQVTM, ANQGSEA. The CDR3 loop reads CSLQWTSTDTQYF. CDR3 sequence (DNA): TGCAGTCTCCAGTGGACTAGCACAGATACGCAGTATTTT.

This clone was seen many times. The chain recombines TRBV6-2 or TRBV6-3 with TRBJ1-1; D possibly corresponds to TRBD1 (5 bases). Germline-derived CDR1 and CDR2 are MNHEY and SVGEGT. The CDR3 covers 14 residues. Trimming pared 6 bases from V and 1 base from J, leaving 12 bases between. CDR3: CASRKGTSNTEAFF. CDR3 coding DNA: TGTGCCAGCAGAAAAGGGACGTCGAACACTGAAGCTTTCTTT.

This clone appeared a single time. The chain links TRBV20-1 to TRBJ2-1; perhaps D is TRBD1 or TRBD2 (5 bases each). Trimming left V 0 bases short and J 7 bases short, with 16 bases between. Per germline, CDR1 DFQATT and CDR2 SNEGSKA (reference sequence). The CDR3 runs to 15 residues. CDR3 sequence: CSARDPRGGKNEQFF. The CDR3 bases are TGCAGTGCTAGAGATCCTCGTGGGGGTAAGAATGAGCAGTTCTTC.

This clone has a count of ten or more. A read error is possible here, since a much larger clone lies one base away. The CDR3 coding sequence is TGTGCCAGCAGCTTAGCTTCTGGAAACTATGGCTACACCTTC. Translating gives CASSLASGNYGYTF. The V call is TRBV7-8, the J call TRBJ1-2; D call uncertain. The CDR3 covers 14 residues. CDR1 and CDR2 from the germline V gene are SGHVS and FQNEAQ. The germline V and J ends were trimmed by 0 bases and 2 bases, with 7 bases remaining between them.